This TCR beta chain was sequenced during a study of T-cell reconstitution after alpha-beta-depleted transplantation in children. For TCRbeta, the library was prepared with unique molecular identifiers. Using its own MiXCR run on the PCR reads, TCRdb lists one record per CDR3 protein. The top ten clones hold around 4.1% of a sample with 350,000 to 400,000 distinct CDR3 sequences, roughly 15% of them seen once. Trimming stripped 3 bases from V and 0 bases from J, with 12 bases between. The CDR3 runs to 17 residues. The receptor was derived from a human donor who donated a stem cell graft to a child with Fanconi anemia. The chain couples TRBV12-3 or TRBV12-4 to TRBJ2-6; D is ambiguous. The sample in question was PBMCs, obtained from the stem cell graft. In DNA form, the CDR3 reads TGTGCCAGCAGTTTGGGCAGAGGAGTCTCTGGGGCCAACGTCCTGACTTTC. It yields the protein CASSLGRGVSGANVLTF.